Each of the 27 T cell receptor beta chains below was sequenced from the same sample in a study of T-cell memory formation after mild COVID-19. TCRdb processed the 5' RACE reads anew with MiXCR; each CDR3 protein has one entry. Of roughly 560,000 distinct CDR3 sequences in the sample, roughly 20% are singletons; the top ten hold roughly an eighth. Source material: PBMCs or a T cell subset sorted from them (not recorded which). The receptors were sampled from an adult woman who had mild COVID-19 (a few samples of this study predate the infection). Cell type and time point are not known.

The J gene is TRBJ1-1, the V gene TRBV24-1; unclear D gene. This CDR3 comprises 15 residues. Germline V CDR1 and CDR2: KGHDR, SFDVKD. Trimming took off 4 bases at V and 0 bases at J, with 11 bases between the two ends. Written as DNA, the CDR3 is TGTGCCACCAGTGACCCGGCCGGAATGAACACTGAAGCTTTCTTT. Translated, it gives CATSDPAGMNTEAFF.

This clonotype appeared a few times. The chain is built from TRBV7-8 and TRBJ2-3, with 8 bases lining up with TRBD2. V lost 6 bases, J lost 0 bases, and 2 bases stayed unmatched. The germline gives CDR1 SGHVS, CDR2 FQNEAQ. This CDR3 has 14 amino acids. CDR3 region: CASRLAVSTDTQYF. The CDR3 coding sequence is TGTGCCAGCAGACTAGCGGTTAGCACAGATACGCAGTATTTT.

This clonotype came up a few times. V usage is TRBV7-2 and J usage is TRBJ1-2; D unclear. Trimming took 5 bases from V and 5 from J, leaving 9 bases between them. CDR1 is SGHTA and CDR2 is FQGNSA in the germline V gene. The CDR3 is made up of 12 amino acids. The CDR3 DNA reads TGTGCCAGCAGCGTCGTGACATATGGCTACACCTTC. Translation gives CASSVVTYGYTF. Drawing the rest from reference TRBV7-2 and TRBJ1-2, the complete variable domain is GAGVSQSPSNKVTEKGKDVELRCDPISGHTALYWYRQSLGQGLEFLIYFQGNSAPDKSGLPSDRFSAERTGGSVSTLTIQRTQQEDSAVYLCASSVVTYGYTFGSGTRLTVV.

The chain is built from TRBV30 and TRBJ2-6, with a weak D call TRBD1 (5 bases). The CDR3 runs 13 residues. V lost 8 bases and J lost 3, with 11 bases in between. Germline lookup yields CDR1 GTSNPN and CDR2 SVGIG (reference sequence). The CDR3 DNA follows: TGTGCCGGGCAGGGATATGGGGCCAACGTCCTGACTTTC. Translation gives CAGQGYGANVLTF.

This clonotype was recorded a few times. V gene TRBV7-2 combines with J gene TRBJ1-1; 7 bases are shared with TRBD1. The CDR3 spans 14 residues. Trimming cost V 3 bases and J 7 bases; bases outside gene matches: 8. CDR1 and CDR2 from the germline V gene are SGHTA and FQGNSA. The CDR3 spells CASSFRGFNGEAFF. DNA for the CDR3: TGTGCCAGCAGCTTCAGGGGGTTTAATGGTGAAGCTTTCTTT.

This clonotype occurred a few times. This chain uses TRBV12-3 or TRBV12-4 with TRBJ2-3, with D maybe TRBD1 (6 bases). The CDR3 spans 16 residues. V gave up 7 bases and J gave up 2 bases, with 19 bases separating them. The CDR3 DNA is TGTGCCAGCACCCTTACCGGACAGCTGGACACAGATACGCAGTATTTT. Amino acid sequence: CASTLTGQLDTDTQYF.

This chain links TRBV5-1 with TRBJ2-5; 9 nucleotides line up with TRBD1. Germline V lookup: CDR1 SGHRS, CDR2 YFSETQ. The CDR3 has 16 residues. After removal of 1 base from V and 7 bases from J, the junction contained 11 bases not matched to a gene. In nucleotides, the CDR3 is TGCGCCAGCAGCTTGTTAAGGTCGGACAGGGGTAGGACCCAGTACTTC. Protein product: CASSLLRSDRGRTQYF.

With regard to this clonotype: The junction departs from the called germline gene at one end, perhaps through a read error. The chain has TRBV5-1 and TRBJ2-7; 7 bases are shared with TRBD1. Germline values: CDR1 SGHRS, CDR2 YFSETQ. The CDR3 contains 15 residues. In nucleotides, the CDR3 is TGCGACAGCAGCATCCGGGACAGCTCCTCCTACGAGCAGTACTTC. This translates into CDSSIRDSSSYEQYF. The variable domain in full, with the rest retrieved from reference TRBV5-1 and TRBJ2-7, is KAGVTQTPRYLIKTRGQQVTLSCSPISGHRSVSWYQQTPGQGLQFLFEYFSETQRNKGNFPGRFSGRQFSNSRSEMNVSTLELGDSALYLCDSSIRDSSSYEQYFGPGTRLTVT.

The table lists this clonotype with a few counts. The rearrangement links TRBV24-1 to TRBJ2-2; TRBD1 matches 9 bases. In germline, CDR1 is KGHDR, CDR2 SFDVKD. This CDR3 contains 16 residues. V was pared by 3 bases and J by 8 bases, with 9 bases of the junction left unmatched. CDR3: CATSDRGQGNLGELFF. CDR3 nucleotide sequence: TGTGCCACCAGTGATCGTGGACAGGGGAATCTTGGGGAGCTGTTTTTT.

This chain links TRBV29-1 with TRBJ1-2, with D uncertain. CDR3 size: 12 residues. V dropped 7 bases and J dropped 14 bases, with 23 bases sitting between them. Per germline, CDR1 SQVTM and CDR2 ANQGSEA. CDR3 nucleotides: TGCAGCGCCGAAGTCCCCCTCCGGCTACTGACCTTC. Translating it yields CSAEVPLRLLTF. Full variable domain (rest looked up from reference TRBV29-1 and TRBJ1-2): SAVISQKPSRDICQRGTSLTIQCQVDSQVTMMFWYRQQPGQSLTLIATANQGSEATYESGFVIDKFPISRPNLTFSTLTVSNMSPEDSSIYLCSAEVPLRLLTFGSGTRLTVV.

This clonotype came up a few times. V gene TRBV4-1 combines with J gene TRBJ2-7; TRBD1 agrees at 10 bases. The CDR3 runs to 15 residues. V was clipped by 2 bases and J by 7 bases; unmatched bases: 8. The germline V gene encodes CDR1 MGHRA and CDR2 YSYEKL. The CDR3 reads CASSQPGTGVYEQYF. CDR3 sequence (DNA): TGCGCCAGCAGCCAACCCGGGACAGGGGTGTATGAGCAGTACTTC.

The chain combines TRBV7-2 with TRBJ2-7; TRBD2 matches at 10 bases. CDR3 size: 15 residues. Trimming removed 5 bases from V and 2 bases from J; junction bases left unmatched: 6. The V gene's germline CDR1 is SGHTA and CDR2 FQGNSA. CDR3: CASSRGTSATYEQYF. The DNA for the CDR3 is TGTGCCAGCAGCCGGGGGACTAGCGCAACCTACGAGCAGTACTTC.

This clonotype turned up a few times. The chain carries TRBV6-4 and TRBJ2-3; a possible D gene is TRBD1 (5 bases). Germline-derived CDR1 and CDR2 are MRHNA and SNTAGT. The length of the CDR3 is 14 residues. V gave up 6 bases and J gave up 0 bases, with 10 bases separating them. For the CDR3, the DNA is TGTGCCAGCAGCGACAGTACAAGCACAGATACGCAGTATTTT. Amino acids: CASSDSTSTDTQYF.

V gene TRBV25-1 combines with J gene TRBJ2-3, with TRBD2 matching over 9 bases. Looked up from germline, CDR1 is MGHDK and CDR2 is SYGVNS. V lost 5 bases and J lost 2; bases outside the gene matches: 14. This CDR3 comprises 18 residues. The CDR3 sequence: CASSHSGIAGGITDTQYF. CDR3 nucleotide sequence: TGTGCCAGCAGTCATAGCGGGATCGCGGGAGGGATCACAGATACGCAGTATTTT.

The gene calls are TRBV5-1 and TRBJ2-7, with a weak D call TRBD2 (6 bases). The germline gives CDR1 SGHRS, CDR2 YFSETQ. Deletions cut 1 base from V and 4 bases from J, with 9 bases between. This CDR3 is built from 13 residues. The CDR3: CASSLPGEYEQYF. The CDR3, as DNA: TGCGCCAGCAGCTTGCCGGGAGAATACGAGCAGTACTTC.

The chain is built from TRBV7-2 and TRBJ1-6; a weak D match, TRBD1 (5 bases). CDR1 is SGHTA and CDR2 is FQGNSA in the germline V gene. Trimming removed 1 base at V and 7 bases at J, with 14 bases between. CDR3 size: 16 residues. CDR3 residues: CASSLGAAQENSPLHF. The DNA for the CDR3 is TGTGCCAGCAGCTTAGGTGCTGCACAGGAAAATTCACCCCTCCACTTT.

In this sample, this clonotype turned up a few times. The chain uses TRBV12-3 or TRBV12-4 and TRBJ2-7, with D possibly TRBD1 on 6 matching bases. V shed 3 bases and J shed 3 bases, with 18 bases lying between them. The CDR3 spans 16 residues. CDR3 sequence (DNA): TGTGCCAGCAGTTTTAGGACAGCCCTAGTAAGCTACGAGCAGTACTTC. Protein product: CASSFRTALVSYEQYF.

This clonotype appeared a few times. This chain uses TRBV12-3 or TRBV12-4 with TRBJ2-5; 14 nucleotides align to TRBD2. This CDR3 comprises 19 residues. V shed 6 bases, J shed 5 bases, and the junction held 17 bases outside the gene matches. CDR3 DNA sequence: TGTGCCAGCAGCCGACGGAAAGCGGGACTAGCGGGGGCGGGGGAGACCCAGTACTTC. Translated, it gives CASSRRKAGLAGAGETQYF.

V gene TRBV29-1 combines with J gene TRBJ1-1; D not resolved. The CDR3 extends over 14 amino acids. The ends were cut back, 5 bases at V and 7 bases at J, with 20 bases in the middle. The germline CDR1 and CDR2 sequences are SQVTM and ANQGSEA. Here the CDR3 DNA reads TGCAGCGTTAGAGACCCGGGCCTGACTCTTGAAGCTTTCTTT. Translating it yields CSVRDPGLTLEAFF.

For the CDR3, the DNA is TGTGCCAGCAGCTTTAGAGTTAGCGGGGGTCCAAACAATGAGCAGTTCTTC. As protein: CASSFRVSGGPNNEQFF. The chain combines TRBV9 with TRBJ2-1, with 9 bases lining up with TRBD2. The CDR3 has 17 residues. The germline V gene has CDR1 SGDLS and CDR2 YYNGEE. Trimming removed 4 bases from V and 5 bases from J; junction bases left unmatched: 13.

This clonotype has a handful of counts. The chain couples TRBV6-2 or TRBV6-3 to TRBJ2-7, with 7 bases matching TRBD1. CDR3 size: 16 residues. Losses at the gene ends were 0 bases for V and 4 bases for J; bases not matched to a gene: 9. Germline CDR1 and CDR2: MNHEY and SVGEGT. CDR3 region: CASSYSETGSWYEQYF. The CDR3 coding sequence is TGTGCCAGCAGTTACTCGGAGACAGGGAGTTGGTACGAGCAGTACTTC.

J is TRBJ2-1 and V is TRBV2, with 8 nucleotides matching TRBD2. This CDR3 spans 16 amino acids. Germline V gene lookup returns CDR1 SNHLY and CDR2 FYNNEI. J lost 5 bases, V lost 7 bases, and 13 bases had no gene match. CDR3 DNA: TGTGCCAGCACCAAGCGGGAGAAGTTTAATAACAATGAGCAGTTCTTC. Residues: CASTKREKFNNNEQFF.

This CDR3 is CASSPETGTGNTIYF. In nucleotides, the CDR3 is TGTGCCAGCAGTCCAGAGACAGGCACTGGAAACACCATATATTTT. The genes are TRBV9 and TRBJ1-3; possibly TRBD1 for D (6 bases). V lost 5 bases to trimming and J lost 2 bases, with 14 bases between them. The CDR3 consists of 15 residues. Germline V lookup: CDR1 SGDLS, CDR2 YYNGEE. The entire variable domain, with the rest obtained from reference TRBV9 and TRBJ1-3, is as follows: DSGVTQTPKHLITATGQRVTLRCSPRSGDLSVYWYQQSLDQGLQFLIQYYNGEERAKGNILERFSAQQFPDLHSELNLSSLELGDSALYFCASSPETGTGNTIYFGEGSWLTVV.

The rearrangement joins TRBV3-1 to TRBJ1-1; no firm D call. Germline loops: CDR1 LGHDT, CDR2 YNNKEL (reference sequence). Deletions cut 4 bases from V and 6 bases from J, with 12 bases between. This CDR3 region has 13 residues. The CDR3 coding sequence is TGTGCCAGCAGCCCCCTCCCGGGGTCTGAAGCTTTCTTT. It codes for CASSPLPGSEAFF. The entire variable domain, with the rest obtained from reference TRBV3-1 and TRBJ1-1, is as follows: DTAVSQTPKYLVTQMGNDKSIKCEQNLGHDTMYWYKQDSKKFLKIMFSYNNKELIINETVPNRFSPKSPDKAHLNLHINSLELGDSAVYFCASSPLPGSEAFFGQGTRLTVV.

This clonotype has a handful of counts. The chain joins TRBV6-5 to TRBJ2-7, with 7 bases identical to TRBD1. J was trimmed by 4 bases and V by 2 bases; bases with no gene match: 8. The CDR3 contains 15 residues. Germline V gene data show CDR1 as MNHEY and CDR2 as SVGAGI. DNA of the CDR3: TGTGCCAGCAGTTACGCCAGGACAGGTATTTACGAGCAGTACTTC. This codes for CASSYARTGIYEQYF.

This clonotype was detected a few times. The rearrangement links TRBV4-2 to TRBJ2-3; 7 nucleotides match TRBD1. V lost 0 bases and J lost 2; bases outside the gene matches: 17. CDR1 LGHNA and CDR2 YNFKEQ come from the germline V gene. The CDR3 contains 20 residues. The CDR3 loop is CASSQESGLGTASATDTQYF. The CDR3 DNA sequence: TGTGCCAGCAGCCAAGAATCTGGGTTGGGGACAGCGTCGGCCACAGATACGCAGTATTTT.

The V gene is TRBV7-6, the J gene TRBJ2-7; D unclear. CDR1 and CDR2 (germline): SGHVS, FNYEAQ. V was shortened by 5 bases and J by 1 base, with 9 bases between the two germline ends. The length of the CDR3 is 13 residues. The CDR3 loop reads CASSPEISYEQYF. CDR3 coding DNA: TGTGCCAGCAGCCCCGAAATATCCTACGAGCAGTACTTC.